This T cell receptor (beta chain) was captured by sequencing in a study of blood T cell repertoires in COVID-19 (dated by TCRdb to the early 2020s). Notes on the research overall: Samples from collaborators originated in the United States, Italy and Spain and spanned both the acute and convalescent phases of COVID-19. The prospective study material was composed of cDNA or gDNA derived from T cells, B-cell-depleted T cells, or PBMCs. The dataset comprised deeply sampled blood TCRbeta repertoires from subjects exposed to, actively infected with, or recovered from COVID-19. The repertoires were released in a freely available public database intended as a resource for research on the immune response to SARS-CoV-2. Samples came from the ongoing ImmuneRACE study (first 160 participants) plus 1,254 subjects from 6 global collaborators. Sample metadata almost always included a de-identified subject ID, COVID-19 status, age in years and sex. HLA class I and class II types, where available, came from metadata supplied by the sample provider rather than from assay-based typing.

Each collaborating institution followed its own protocols to collect whole blood in K2EDTA tubes. Collaborator samples were shipped for TCRbeta analysis as frozen whole blood, isolated PBMCs, or DNA extracted from either sample type. TCRbeta CDR3 regions were amplified from genomic DNA using the immunoSEQ Assay, a bias-controlled multiplex PCR. The paper's data handling went like this. Within the assay, amplification of reference gene primers was used to estimate how many nucleated cells each sample contained. To quantify the absolute abundance of each unique TCRbeta CDR3 rearrangement, sequence reads were collapsed and filtered. Productive Simpson clonality was computed per sample as the square root of Simpson's diversity index over productive rearrangements. In TCRdb, the immuneACCESS table is reduced to in-frame sequences with V and J assigned. These tables do not hold every clone; where another copy was compared, an unresolved V gene accounts for under half, and the others remain unexplained. V and J calls and clone size are those listed in that table; D and trimming were worked out from the DNA. The sample includes 250,000 or so clones, with about nine tenths observed a single time. The top ten clonotypes cover just under 9% of the sample.

This clone has at least ten counts. Its specific antigen is unknown. No clone much larger than this one lies a single base away; base qualities are absent. Taken from cysteine to phenylalanine, the CDR3 has 14 residues. The DNA shown is the 42-base CDR3, in frame from base 1. V sheds 0 bases and J sheds 5 bases, leaving 12 bases between their ends. The germline V gene specifies SGDLS as CDR1 and YYNGEE as CDR2. What the research found in general, with its limitations: The quantity of clinical and demographic metadata differed by source and by participant and was supplied without curation.

The TCR comes from a man aged 35 to 55 with active or convalescent COVID-19. Recombination joined TRBV9 with TRBJ2-7, with the D gene not clear enough to name. Sequencing input: peripheral blood. The DNA is as follows: TGTGCCAGCAGCGTAGGTCACGCGCCCGACGAGCAGTACTTC. Its product reads: CASSVGHAPDEQYF.